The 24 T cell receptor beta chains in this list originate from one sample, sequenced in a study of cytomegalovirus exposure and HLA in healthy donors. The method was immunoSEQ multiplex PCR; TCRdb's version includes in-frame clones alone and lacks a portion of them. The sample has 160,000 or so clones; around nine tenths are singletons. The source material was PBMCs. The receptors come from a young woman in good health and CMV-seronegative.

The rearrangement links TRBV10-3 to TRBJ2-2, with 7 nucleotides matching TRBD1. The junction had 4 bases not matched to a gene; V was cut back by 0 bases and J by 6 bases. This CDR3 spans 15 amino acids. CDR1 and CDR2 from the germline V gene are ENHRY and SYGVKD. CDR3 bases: TGTGCCATCAGTGAGTCCCCAAGGGGGCCCGGGGAGCTGTTTTTT. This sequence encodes CAISESPRGPGELFF.

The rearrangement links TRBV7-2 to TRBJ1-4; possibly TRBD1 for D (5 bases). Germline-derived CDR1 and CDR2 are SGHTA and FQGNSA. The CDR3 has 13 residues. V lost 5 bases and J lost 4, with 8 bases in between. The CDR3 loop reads CASSQGGNEKLFF. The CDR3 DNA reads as TGTGCCAGCAGCCAGGGCGGTAATGAAAAACTGTTTTTT. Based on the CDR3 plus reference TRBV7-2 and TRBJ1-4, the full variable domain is GAGVSQSPSNKVTEKGKDVELRCDPISGHTALYWYRQSLGQGLEFLIYFQGNSAPDKSGLPSDRFSAERTGGSVSTLTIQRTQQEDSAVYLCASSQGGNEKLFFGSGTQLSVL.

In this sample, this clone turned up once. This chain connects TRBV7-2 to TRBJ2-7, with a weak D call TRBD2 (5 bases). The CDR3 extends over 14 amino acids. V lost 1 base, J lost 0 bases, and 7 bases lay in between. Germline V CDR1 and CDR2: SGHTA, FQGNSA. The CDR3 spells CASSLDGDSYEQYF. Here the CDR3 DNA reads TGTGCCAGCAGCTTAGACGGGGACTCCTACGAGCAGTACTTC.

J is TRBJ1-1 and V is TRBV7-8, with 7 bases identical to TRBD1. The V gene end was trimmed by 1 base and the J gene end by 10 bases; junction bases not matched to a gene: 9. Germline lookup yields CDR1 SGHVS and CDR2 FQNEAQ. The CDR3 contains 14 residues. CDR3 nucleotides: TGTGCCAGCAGCTTAGATCGGCAGAGGACAGGAGCTTTCTTT. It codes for CASSLDRQRTGAFF.

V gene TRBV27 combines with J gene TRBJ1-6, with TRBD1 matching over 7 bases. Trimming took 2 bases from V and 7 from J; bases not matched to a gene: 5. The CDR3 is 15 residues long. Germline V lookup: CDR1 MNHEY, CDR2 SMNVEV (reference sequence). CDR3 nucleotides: TGTGCCAGCAGTTTAACGGGACAGCTAAATTCACCCCTCCACTTT. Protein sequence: CASSLTGQLNSPLHF.

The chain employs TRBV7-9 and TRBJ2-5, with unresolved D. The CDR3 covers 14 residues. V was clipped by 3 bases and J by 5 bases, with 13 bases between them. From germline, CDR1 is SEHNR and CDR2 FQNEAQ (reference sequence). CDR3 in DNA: TGTGCCAGCAGCTTGGGTGTTCTCAGGGAGACCCAGTACTTC. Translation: CASSLGVLRETQYF. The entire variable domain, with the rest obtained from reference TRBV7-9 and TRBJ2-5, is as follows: DTGVSQNPRHKITKRGQNVTFRCDPISEHNRLYWYRQTLGQGPEFLTYFQNEAQLEKSRLLSDRFSAERPKGSFSTLEIQRTEQGDSAMYLCASSLGVLRETQYFGPGTRLLVL.

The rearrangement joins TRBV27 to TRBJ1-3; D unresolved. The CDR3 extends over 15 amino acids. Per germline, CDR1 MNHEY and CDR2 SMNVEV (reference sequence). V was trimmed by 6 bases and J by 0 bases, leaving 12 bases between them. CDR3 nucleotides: TGTGCCAGCAGGCCCATAGGGAGCTCTGGAAACACCATATATTTT. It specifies CASRPIGSSGNTIYF.

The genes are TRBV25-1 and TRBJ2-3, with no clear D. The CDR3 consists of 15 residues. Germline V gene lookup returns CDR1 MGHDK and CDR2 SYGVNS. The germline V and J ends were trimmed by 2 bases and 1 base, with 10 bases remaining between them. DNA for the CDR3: TGTGCCAGCAGTGAACCCCGTATCGGCACAGATACGCAGTATTTT. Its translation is CASSEPRIGTDTQYF.

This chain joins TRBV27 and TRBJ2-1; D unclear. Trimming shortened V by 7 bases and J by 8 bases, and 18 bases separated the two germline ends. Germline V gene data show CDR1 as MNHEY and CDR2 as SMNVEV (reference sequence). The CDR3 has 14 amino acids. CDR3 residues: CASTSRLALDEQFF. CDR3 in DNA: TGTGCCAGCACCTCGCGACTGGCTCTGGATGAGCAGTTCTTC.

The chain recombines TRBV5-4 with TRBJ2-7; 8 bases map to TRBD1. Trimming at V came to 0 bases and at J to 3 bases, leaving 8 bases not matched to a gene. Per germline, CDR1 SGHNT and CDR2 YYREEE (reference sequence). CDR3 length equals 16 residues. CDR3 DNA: TGTGCCAGCAGCTTGGCCCCCGGACAGGGAGGCTACGAGCAGTACTTC. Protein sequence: CASSLAPGQGGYEQYF.

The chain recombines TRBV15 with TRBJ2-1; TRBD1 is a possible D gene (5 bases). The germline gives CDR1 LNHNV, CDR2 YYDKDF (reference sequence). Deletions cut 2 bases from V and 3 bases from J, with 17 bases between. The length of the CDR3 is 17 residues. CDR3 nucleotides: TGTGCCACCAGCAGACCCGACAGCGAAGCCATCTACAATGAGCAGTTCTTC. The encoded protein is CATSRPDSEAIYNEQFF. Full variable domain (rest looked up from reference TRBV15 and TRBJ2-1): DAMVIQNPRYQVTQFGKPVTLSCSQTLNHNVMYWYQQKSSQAPKLLFHYYDKDFNNEADTPDNFQSRRPNTSFCFLDIRSPGLGDTAMYLCATSRPDSEAIYNEQFFGPGTRLTVL.

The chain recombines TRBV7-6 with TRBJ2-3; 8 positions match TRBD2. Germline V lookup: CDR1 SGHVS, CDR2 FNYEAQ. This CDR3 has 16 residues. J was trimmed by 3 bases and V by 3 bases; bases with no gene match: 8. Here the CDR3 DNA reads TGTGCCAGCAGCTTGGGCGGGGGGAGTAAGACAGATACGCAGTATTTT. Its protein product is CASSLGGGSKTDTQYF.

The CDR3 bases are TGTGCCATCAGTGAACCGGACAGGGGGACCTACGAGCAGTACTTC. Protein sequence: CAISEPDRGTYEQYF. V gene TRBV10-3 combines with J gene TRBJ2-7, with TRBD1 matching over 10 bases. Germline V gene data show CDR1 as ENHRY and CDR2 as SYGVKD. The CDR3 runs to 15 residues. The J segment lost 2 bases and the V segment lost 3 bases, leaving 4 bases of the junction unmatched.

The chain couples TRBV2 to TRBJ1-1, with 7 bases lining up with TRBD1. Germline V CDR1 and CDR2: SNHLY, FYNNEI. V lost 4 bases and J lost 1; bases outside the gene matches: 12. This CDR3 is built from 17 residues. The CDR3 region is CASSGVVTGARNTEAFF. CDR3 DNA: TGTGCCAGCAGTGGCGTCGTAACAGGGGCGCGGAACACTGAAGCTTTCTTT. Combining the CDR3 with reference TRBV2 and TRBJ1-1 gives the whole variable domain EPEVTQTPSHQVTQMGQEVILRCVPISNHLYFYWYRQILGQKVEFLVSFYNNEISEKSEIFDDQFSVERPDGSNFTLKIRSTKLEDSAMYFCASSGVVTGARNTEAFFGQGTRLTVV.

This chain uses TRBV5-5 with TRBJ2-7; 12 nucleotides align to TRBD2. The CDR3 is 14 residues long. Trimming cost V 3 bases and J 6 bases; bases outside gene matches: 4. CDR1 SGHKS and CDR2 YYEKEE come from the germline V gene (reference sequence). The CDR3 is CASSSSGGAVEQYF. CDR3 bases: TGTGCCAGCAGCTCTAGCGGGGGGGCCGTCGAGCAGTACTTC. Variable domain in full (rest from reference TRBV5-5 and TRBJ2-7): DAGVTQSPTHLIKTRGQQVTLRCSPISGHKSVSWYQQVLGQGPQFIFQYYEKEERGRGNFPDRFSARQFPNYSSELNVNALLLGDSALYLCASSSSGGAVEQYFGPGTRLTVT.

CDR3 sequence (DNA): TGTGCCAGCAGCCAATCACTAGGGGAGACCCAGTACTTC. Amino acids: CASSQSLGETQYF. This rearrangement joins TRBV4-2 to TRBJ2-5, with a weak D call TRBD2 (5 bases). Per germline, CDR1 LGHNA and CDR2 YNFKEQ. The CDR3 contains 13 residues. Trimming stripped 2 bases from V and 5 bases from J, with 9 bases between.

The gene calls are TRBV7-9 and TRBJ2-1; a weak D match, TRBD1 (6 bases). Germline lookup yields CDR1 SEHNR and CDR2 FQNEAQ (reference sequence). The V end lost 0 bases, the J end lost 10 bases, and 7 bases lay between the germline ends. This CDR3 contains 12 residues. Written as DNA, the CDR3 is TGTGCCAGCAGCTTAGCGGGGGCGGAGCAGTTCTTC. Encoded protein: CASSLAGAEQFF.

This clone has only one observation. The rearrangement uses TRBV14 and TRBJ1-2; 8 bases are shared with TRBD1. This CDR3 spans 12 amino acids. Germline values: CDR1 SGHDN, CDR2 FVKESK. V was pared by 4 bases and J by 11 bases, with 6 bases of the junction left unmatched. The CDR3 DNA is TGTGCCAGCAGCCCCTACGGACAGGGTTACACCTTC. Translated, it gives CASSPYGQGYTF.

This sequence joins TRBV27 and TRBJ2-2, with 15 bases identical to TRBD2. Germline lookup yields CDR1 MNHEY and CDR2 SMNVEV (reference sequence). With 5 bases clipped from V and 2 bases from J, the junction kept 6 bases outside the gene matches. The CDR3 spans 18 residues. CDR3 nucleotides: TGTGCCAGCAGTCCGCGGACTAGCGGGGGGGCAAACACCGGGGAGCTGTTTTTT. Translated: CASSPRTSGGANTGELFF.

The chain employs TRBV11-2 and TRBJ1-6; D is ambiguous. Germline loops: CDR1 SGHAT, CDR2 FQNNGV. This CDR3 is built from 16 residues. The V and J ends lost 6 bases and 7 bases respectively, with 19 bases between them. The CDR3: CASSPPGVSYNSPLHF. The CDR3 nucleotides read TGTGCCAGCAGTCCACCCGGGGTATCATACAATTCACCCCTCCACTTT.

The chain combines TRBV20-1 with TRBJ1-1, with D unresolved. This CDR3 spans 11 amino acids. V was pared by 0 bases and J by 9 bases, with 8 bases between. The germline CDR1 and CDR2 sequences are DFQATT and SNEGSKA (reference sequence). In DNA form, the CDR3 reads TGCAGTGCTAGAGAGAGCCTCAAAGCTTTCTTT. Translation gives CSARESLKAFF.

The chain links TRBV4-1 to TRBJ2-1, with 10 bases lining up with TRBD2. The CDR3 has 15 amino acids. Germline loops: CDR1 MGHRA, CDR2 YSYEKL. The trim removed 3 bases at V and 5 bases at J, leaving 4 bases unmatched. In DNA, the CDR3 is TGCGCCAGCAGCCATGAACTAGCGGGGAACAATGAGCAGTTCTTC. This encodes CASSHELAGNNEQFF.

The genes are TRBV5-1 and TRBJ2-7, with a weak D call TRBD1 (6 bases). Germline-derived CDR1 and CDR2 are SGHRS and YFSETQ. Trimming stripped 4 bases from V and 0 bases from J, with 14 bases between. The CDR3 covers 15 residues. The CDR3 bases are TGCGCCAGCAGCACCGACAGGCAAATCTCCTACGAGCAGTACTTC. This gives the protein CASSTDRQISYEQYF.

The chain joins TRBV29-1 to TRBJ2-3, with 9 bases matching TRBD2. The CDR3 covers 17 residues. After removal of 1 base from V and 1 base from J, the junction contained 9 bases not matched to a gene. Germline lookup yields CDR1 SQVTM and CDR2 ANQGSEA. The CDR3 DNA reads TGCAGCGTTGAAGTCCCCTTCGCGGGGGGGGGCACAGATACGCAGTATTTT. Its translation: CSVEVPFAGGGTDTQYF.